Listed below are T cell receptor beta chains from one sample, sequenced in a study of metastatic and nonmetastatic thyroid tumors. With MiXCR, TCRdb called clones anew from the PCR reads. The table includes around 26,000 clones, approximately 13% detected once. Sequences were obtained from blood. The receptors originated from a female donor with papillary thyroid cancer or a benign thyroid nodule (not recorded which). Some clones in this sample may be carry-over from other donors' samples. Each CDR3 is given with its conserved first and last residue. Each record gives: D gene, J gene, V gene, clone size, CDR3 DNA, CDR3 protein. A D gene is named only where the DNA matches it firmly. Size tells how often a clone was seen (once, few, many) or the class of an expanded clone, and some rows leave it out.

d_gene: TRBD1
j_gene: TRBJ1-5
v_gene: TRBV19
abundance: many
CDR3nt: TGTGCCAGCTCCGGGACAGGCAATCAGCCCCAGCATTTT
CDR3aa: CASSGTGNQPQHF

d_gene: -
j_gene: TRBJ1-2
v_gene: TRBV24-1
abundance: few
CDR3nt: TGTGCCACCAGTGATCAGGACGGAACTCTTAACTATGGCTACACCTTC
CDR3aa: CATSDQDGTLNYGYTF

d_gene: -
j_gene: TRBJ1-2
v_gene: TRBV7-9
abundance: medium-sized
CDR3nt: TGTGCCAGCAGCTTAGTATCCGGGACGATCGGACATGGCTACACCTTC
CDR3aa: CASSLVSGTIGHGYTF

d_gene: TRBD2
j_gene: TRBJ2-7
v_gene: TRBV28
abundance: many
CDR3nt: TGTGCCAGCAGTACCTGGACTAGCGGGAGTTACGAGCAGTACTTC
CDR3aa: CASSTWTSGSYEQYF

d_gene: TRBD1
j_gene: TRBJ1-2
v_gene: TRBV20-1
abundance: many
CDR3nt: TGCAGTGCTAGAGGTTCCGGACAGGGATATGGCTACACCTTC
CDR3aa: CSARGSGQGYGYTF

d_gene: -
j_gene: TRBJ1-1
v_gene: TRBV2
abundance: many
CDR3nt: TGTGCCAGCAGTGATTACGGGGCCGACACTGAAGCTTTCTTT
CDR3aa: CASSDYGADTEAFF

d_gene: TRBD2
j_gene: TRBJ2-3
v_gene: TRBV6-1
abundance: medium-sized
CDR3nt: TGTGCCAGCAGTGTTGCGGGGGGCCCTTATAGCACAGATACGCAGTATTTT
CDR3aa: CASSVAGGPYSTDTQYF

d_gene: TRBD1
j_gene: TRBJ1-5
v_gene: TRBV30
abundance: medium-sized
CDR3nt: TGTGCCTGGAGCCCAATCCAGGGGGCCATTAGCAATCAGCCCCAGCATTTT
CDR3aa: CAWSPIQGAISNQPQHF

d_gene: -
j_gene: TRBJ1-6
v_gene: TRBV11-3
abundance: -
CDR3nt: TGTGCCAGCAGCACGAGGGTGGCGGGGAATTCACCCCTCCACTTT
CDR3aa: CASSTRVAGNSPLHF

d_gene: TRBD1
j_gene: TRBJ1-1
v_gene: TRBV6-1
abundance: -
CDR3nt: TGTGCCAGCAGGGCCGGGACAGGGGGCGGTATGAACACTGAAGATATCTTT
CDR3aa: CASRAGTGGGMNTEDIF

d_gene: -
j_gene: TRBJ2-5
v_gene: TRBV20-1
abundance: many
CDR3nt: TGCAGTGCGGAGACACCACTCGTCCAAGAGACCCAGTACTTC
CDR3aa: CSAETPLVQETQYF

d_gene: -
j_gene: TRBJ2-1
v_gene: TRBV6-5
abundance: -
CDR3nt: TGTGCCAGCAGTTACTCACGAACATGGGACAATGAGCAGTTCTTC
CDR3aa: CASSYSRTWDNEQFF

d_gene: TRBD1
j_gene: TRBJ1-2
v_gene: TRBV11-3
abundance: medium-sized
CDR3nt: TGTGCCAGCAGCGAGACACAGGGGAACTATGGCTACACCTTC
CDR3aa: CASSETQGNYGYTF

d_gene: TRBD2
j_gene: TRBJ2-1
v_gene: TRBV9
abundance: many
CDR3nt: TGTGCCAGCAGCGCCGGACTAGCGGACTGGAATGAGCAGTTCTTC
CDR3aa: CASSAGLADWNEQFF

d_gene: TRBD2
j_gene: TRBJ2-5
v_gene: TRBV27
abundance: many
CDR3nt: TGTGCCAGCAGTTTATCTGCGGGAGGGCACCAAGAGACCCAGTACTTC
CDR3aa: CASSLSAGGHQETQYF

d_gene: -
j_gene: TRBJ2-2
v_gene: TRBV11-2
abundance: medium-sized
CDR3nt: TGTGCCAGCAGCCCCCTCAGCTCGGGCACCGGGGAGCTGTTTTTT
CDR3aa: CASSPLSSGTGELFF

d_gene: TRBD1
j_gene: TRBJ1-2
v_gene: TRBV27
abundance: many
CDR3nt: TGTGCCAGCAGTTTAACAGGGGGCGTAGCTAACTATGGCTACACCTTC
CDR3aa: CASSLTGGVANYGYTF

d_gene: -
j_gene: TRBJ2-2
v_gene: TRBV12-3/TRBV12-4
abundance: medium-sized
CDR3nt: TGTGCCAGCAGGCCTCCGGGACGGGGCAACACCGGGGAGCTGTTTTTT
CDR3aa: CASRPPGRGNTGELFF

d_gene: -
j_gene: TRBJ2-7
v_gene: TRBV6-5
abundance: few
CDR3nt: TGTGCCAGCAGTTATTCTCGGGGGGCAGGGTTTAGGGAGCAGTACTTC
CDR3aa: CASSYSRGAGFREQYF

d_gene: TRBD2
j_gene: TRBJ2-7
v_gene: TRBV5-6
abundance: -
CDR3nt: TGTGCCAGTAGCATCCAAGGACTAGCGTTAGTGGTGGGATTCTACGAGCAGTACTTC
CDR3aa: CASSIQGLALVVGFYEQYF

d_gene: -
j_gene: TRBJ2-1
v_gene: TRBV24-1
abundance: -
CDR3nt: TGTGCCACCAGAACAACCACAGGTGCCGATGAGCAGTTCTTC
CDR3aa: CATRTTTGADEQFF

d_gene: TRBD1
j_gene: TRBJ1-5
v_gene: TRBV10-3
abundance: many
CDR3nt: TGTGCCATCAGTAAGACAGGGGCAAACCAGCCCCAGCATTTT
CDR3aa: CAISKTGANQPQHF

d_gene: TRBD1
j_gene: TRBJ1-1
v_gene: TRBV12-3/TRBV12-4
abundance: many
CDR3nt: TGTGCCAGCTCCAGGACAGGGGGCGACATGAACACTGAAGCTTTCTTT
CDR3aa: CASSRTGGDMNTEAFF

d_gene: -
j_gene: TRBJ2-1
v_gene: TRBV7-8
abundance: few
CDR3nt: TGTGCCAGCAGCTTGGAACGGGACACCAGCTCCTACAACGAGCAGTTCTTC
CDR3aa: CASSLERDTSSYNEQFF

d_gene: -
j_gene: TRBJ2-5
v_gene: TRBV7-2
abundance: -
CDR3nt: TGTGCCAGCAGCTCAGCTTCCCTCCAAGAGACCCAGTACTTC
CDR3aa: CASSSASLQETQYF

d_gene: -
j_gene: TRBJ1-6
v_gene: TRBV7-6
abundance: many
CDR3nt: TGTGCCAGCAGCCCTTACCCCAAGGGCGGGGCGCACGGTTCACCCCTCCACTTT
CDR3aa: CASSPYPKGGAHGSPLHF

d_gene: -
j_gene: TRBJ1-2
v_gene: TRBV30
abundance: -
CDR3nt: TGTGCCTGGCGTACTACAGGGCTATATGGCTACACCTTC
CDR3aa: CAWRTTGLYGYTF